This TCR beta chain derives from a study of PD-L1 blockade in urothelial cancer. Whole-study context: The analyses of blood took place 3 weeks (second dose) and 6 weeks after treatment start. Peripheral blood specimens exhibited a median yield of approximately 150,000 T cells. Study observations and caveats: Prediction of better survival came from below-median pretreatment blood TCR clonality.

Regarding time point: pretreatment peripheral blood. About this clone itself: Its antigen is unknown.

Here immunoSEQ multiplex PCR was the method, and the copy in TCRdb shows in-frame clones only, minus some. The table records 30,000 to 40,000 clones, around four fifths of them present only once. Germline V gene sequence: CDR1 SGHRS, CDR2 YFSETQ. The trim removed 0 bases at V and 0 bases at J, leaving 7 bases unmatched. The CDR3 is made up of 19 amino acids. The J gene is TRBJ2-6, the V gene TRBV5-1; 9 nucleotides agree with TRBD1. The TCR was taken from a man older than 75 with urothelial cancer. The specimen comprised PBMCs, sampled around atezolizumab (anti-PD-L1) treatment. In nucleotides, the CDR3 is TGCGCCAGCAGCTTGGATGGACAGGGGTATCTCTCTGGGGCCAACGTCCTGACTTTC. Protein: CASSLDGQGYLSGANVLTF.